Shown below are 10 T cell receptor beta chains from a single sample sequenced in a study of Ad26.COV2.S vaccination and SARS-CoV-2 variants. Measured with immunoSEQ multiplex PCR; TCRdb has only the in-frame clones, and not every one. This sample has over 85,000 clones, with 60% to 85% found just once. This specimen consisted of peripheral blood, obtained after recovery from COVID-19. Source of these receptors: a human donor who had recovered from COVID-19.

CDR3 in DNA: TGTGCCAGCAGCCCTATCTGGGTGGGGACCGGGGAGCTGTTTTTT. As protein: CASSPIWVGTGELFF. The chain employs TRBV7-3 and TRBJ2-2, with D hard to call. The V end was cut by 5 bases, the J end by 5 bases, with 15 bases between. The CDR3 contains 15 residues. Germline loops: CDR1 SGHTA, CDR2 FQGTGA.

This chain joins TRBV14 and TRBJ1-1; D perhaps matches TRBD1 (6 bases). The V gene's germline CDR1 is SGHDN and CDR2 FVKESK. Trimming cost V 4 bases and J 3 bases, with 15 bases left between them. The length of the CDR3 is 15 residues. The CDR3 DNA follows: TGTGCCAGCAGCCTCTTAGGGGGACACTACACTGAAGCTTTCTTT. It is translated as CASSLLGGHYTEAFF. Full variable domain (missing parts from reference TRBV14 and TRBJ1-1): EAGVTQFPSHSVIEKGQTVTLRCDPISGHDNLYWYRRVMGKEIKFLLHFVKESKQDESGMPNNRFLAERTGGTYSTLKVQPAELEDSGVYFCASSLLGGHYTEAFFGQGTRLTVV.

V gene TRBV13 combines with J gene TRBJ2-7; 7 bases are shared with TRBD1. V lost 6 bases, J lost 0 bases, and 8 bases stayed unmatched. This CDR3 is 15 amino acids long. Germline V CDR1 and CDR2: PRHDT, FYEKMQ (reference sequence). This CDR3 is CASRPETGSSYEQYF. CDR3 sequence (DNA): TGTGCCAGCAGGCCTGAGACAGGGAGCTCCTACGAGCAGTACTTC. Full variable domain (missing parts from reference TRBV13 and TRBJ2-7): AAGVIQSPRHLIKEKRETATLKCYPIPRHDTVYWYQQGPGQDPQFLISFYEKMQSDKGSIPDRFSAQQFSDYHSELNMSSLELGDSALYFCASRPETGSSYEQYFGPGTRLTVT.

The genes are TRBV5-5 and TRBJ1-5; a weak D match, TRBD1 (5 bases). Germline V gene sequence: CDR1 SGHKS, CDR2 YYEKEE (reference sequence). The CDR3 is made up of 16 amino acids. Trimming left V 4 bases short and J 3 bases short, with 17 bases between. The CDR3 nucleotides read TGTGCCAGCAGCCCCCTCGGGGGAGACTCCAATCAGCCCCAGCATTTT. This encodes CASSPLGGDSNQPQHF.

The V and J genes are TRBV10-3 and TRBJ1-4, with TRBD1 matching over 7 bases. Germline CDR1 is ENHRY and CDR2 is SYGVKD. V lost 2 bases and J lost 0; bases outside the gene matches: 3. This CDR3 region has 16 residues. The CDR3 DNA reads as TGTGCCATCAGTGAGACAGGGGAAGCAACTAATGAAAAACTGTTTTTT. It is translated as CAISETGEATNEKLFF.

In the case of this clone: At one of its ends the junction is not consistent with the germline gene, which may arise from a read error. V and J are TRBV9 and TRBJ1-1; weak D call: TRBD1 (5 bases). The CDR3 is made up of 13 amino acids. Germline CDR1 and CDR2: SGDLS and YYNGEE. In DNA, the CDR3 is TGTGCCAGCAGCGTAGATCGGGCAGGGAGCGAAGCCTTT. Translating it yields CASSVDRAGSEAF.

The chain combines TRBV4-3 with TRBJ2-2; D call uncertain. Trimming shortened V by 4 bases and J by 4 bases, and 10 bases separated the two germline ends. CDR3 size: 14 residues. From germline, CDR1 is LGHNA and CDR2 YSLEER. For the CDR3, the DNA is TGCGCCAGCAGCCCATCCCGCGGCACCGGGGAGCTGTTTTTT. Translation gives CASSPSRGTGELFF.

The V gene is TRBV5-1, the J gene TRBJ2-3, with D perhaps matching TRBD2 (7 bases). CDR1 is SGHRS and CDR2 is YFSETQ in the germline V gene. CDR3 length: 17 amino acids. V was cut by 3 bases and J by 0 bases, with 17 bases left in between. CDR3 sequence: CASSSGVGGRSTDTQYF. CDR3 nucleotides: TGCGCCAGCAGCTCTGGGGTCGGGGGGCGCAGCACAGATACGCAGTATTTT.

In nucleotides, the CDR3 is TGTGCCAGTAGTAGTGAAGGGGCAGGGTCCTACAATGAGCAGTTCTTC. Its translation: CASSSEGAGSYNEQFF. This chain uses TRBV19 with TRBJ2-1, with D possibly matching TRBD1 (5 bases). This CDR3 has 16 amino acids. Looked up from germline, CDR1 is LNHDA and CDR2 is SQIVND (reference sequence). V dropped 4 bases and J dropped 1 base, with 14 bases sitting between them.

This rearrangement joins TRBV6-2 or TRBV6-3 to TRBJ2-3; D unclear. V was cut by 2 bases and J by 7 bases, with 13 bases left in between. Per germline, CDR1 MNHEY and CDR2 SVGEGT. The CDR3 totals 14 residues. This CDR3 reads CASSYLPDSYTQYF. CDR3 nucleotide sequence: TGTGCCAGCAGTTACCTTCCTGACTCATATACGCAGTATTTT.